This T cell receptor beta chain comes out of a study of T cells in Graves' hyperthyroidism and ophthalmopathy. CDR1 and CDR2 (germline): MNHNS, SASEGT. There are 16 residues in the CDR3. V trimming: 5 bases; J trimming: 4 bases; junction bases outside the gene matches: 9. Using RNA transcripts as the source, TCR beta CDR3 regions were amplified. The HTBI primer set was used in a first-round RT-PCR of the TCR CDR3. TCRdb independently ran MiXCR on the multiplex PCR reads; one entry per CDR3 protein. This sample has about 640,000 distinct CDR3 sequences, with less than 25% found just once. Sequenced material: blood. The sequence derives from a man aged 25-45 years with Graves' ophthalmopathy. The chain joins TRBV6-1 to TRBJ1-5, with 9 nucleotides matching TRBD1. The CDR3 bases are TGTGCCAGCAGTCCTGTCGCTGGGACAGGGAATCAGCCCCAGCATTTT. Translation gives CASSPVAGTGNQPQHF.